Ten or more counts support the clone carrying this TCR beta chain. The library protocol tagged each TCR cDNA with a unique molecular identifier. TCRdb re-analysed the 5' RACE reads in MiXCR, keeping a single row per CDR3 protein. The top ten clones hold about 32% of a sample with approximately 22,000 distinct CDR3 sequences, around 5.8% of them seen once. This sample is part of a study of spatial heterogeneity in lung cancer. Noted time point: sample taken at primary tumor resection. Samples came from some 71 TRACERx patients with untreated early-stage lung cancer. Whole RNA obtained from tumor, nontumor lung or frozen PBMC underwent sequencing without sorting. V lost 2 bases and J lost 7, with 9 bases in between. This CDR3 contains 14 residues.

This specimen consisted of PBMCs, obtained at surgery. This chain links TRBV12-3 or TRBV12-4 with TRBJ1-6; weak D call: TRBD1 (6 bases). The TCR comes from a male donor with early-stage non-small cell lung cancer. CDR3 coding DNA: TGTGCCAGCAGTTTACAGGGGAAAAATTCACCCCTCCACTTT. Amino acid sequence: CASSLQGKNSPLHF.